Listed below are T cell receptor beta chains from one sample, sequenced in a study of post-analysis software for immune sequencing data. MiXCR was run by TCRdb on the PCR reads, yielding one entry per CDR3 protein. The sample has hundreds of thousands of distinct CDR3 sequences, under 70% seen once. The sample was blood. These TCRs come from a girl aged 5-17 years with multiple sclerosis. Both conserved end residues are part of each CDR3. A D gene is named only where the DNA matches it firmly. A row's size may be missing; if present it is once, few, many or a size class.

d_call	v_call	j_call	clone_size	cdr3_nt	cdr3_aa
-	TRBV5-1	TRBJ2-1	-	TGCGCCAGCAGCTTGGGTTTCACAGGAGGGGGAGAAGGACCCTACAATGAGCAGTTCTTC	CASSLGFTGGGEGPYNEQFF
-	TRBV20-1	TRBJ1-5	-	TGCAGTGCTACCGACAGAGATAGCAATCAGCCCCAGCATTTT	CSATDRDSNQPQHF
-	TRBV6-5	TRBJ2-3	-	TGTGCCAGCAGTTACTCGGAGGGGGGGAATACGCAGTATTTT	CASSYSEGGNTQYF
-	TRBV5-6	TRBJ2-7	few	TGTGCCAGCAGCTTGGACAGGCGAAACTACGAGCAGTACTTC	CASSLDRRNYEQYF
-	TRBV12-3/TRBV12-4	TRBJ2-2	-	TGTGCCAGCAGAACAGTGACCGGGGAGCTGTTTTTT	CASRTVTGELFF
TRBD2	TRBV7-3	TRBJ2-3	-	TGTGCCAGCAGCTCCCCTGAGAGCGGGGGGGCCTTAGATACGCAGTATTTT	CASSSPESGGALDTQYF
-	TRBV29-1	TRBJ2-5	-	TGCAGCGTTGGGGGTAGTGGACTTCAAGAGACCCAGTACTTC	CSVGGSGLQETQYF
-	TRBV18	TRBJ2-4	-	TGTGCCAGCTCACCGCCCGACCACCTAGCCAAAAACATTCAGTACTTC	CASSPPDHLAKNIQYF
-	TRBV12-2	TRBJ1-2	-	TGTGCAAGTCGCTTAGCGGGGACAGGAGGGTATGGCTACACCTTC	CASRLAGTGGYGYTF
-	TRBV10-3	TRBJ2-7	-	TGTGCCATCAGTGAGAGGACCTACGAGCAGTACTTC	CAISERTYEQYF
TRBD2	TRBV20-1	TRBJ2-5	once	TGCAGTGCTACAGCGGGAGGGCCCGTGGAGACCCAGTACTTC	CSATAGGPVETQYF
TRBD1	TRBV9	TRBJ2-7	-	TGTGCCAGCAGCGTAGGACAGGGGTATCAGTACGAGCAGTACTTC	CASSVGQGYQYEQYF
TRBD1	TRBV4-1	TRBJ2-7	-	TGCGCCAGCAGCCAAGGGACAGGGGTCGAGCAGTACTTC	CASSQGTGVEQYF
-	TRBV10-3	TRBJ1-4	-	TGTGCCATCAAAGGGCCGGCTAATGAAAAACTGTTTTTT	CAIKGPANEKLFF
TRBD1	TRBV10-3	TRBJ2-5	-	TGTGCCATCAGTGCGGGGACAGGGGGTGAGACCCAGTACTTC	CAISAGTGGETQYF
-	TRBV29-1	TRBJ2-3	-	TGCAGCGTTGGGCGGGGTGGGGGAACAGATACGCAGTATTTT	CSVGRGGGTDTQYF
-	TRBV12-3/TRBV12-4	TRBJ2-3	few	TGTGCCAGCAGTTTGGGGGGGCCCCTTAGCACAGATACGCAGTATTTT	CASSLGGPLSTDTQYF
-	TRBV14	TRBJ2-1	-	TGTGCCAGCAGCCAATTAGTGACAGCGTACAATGAGCAGTTCTTC	CASSQLVTAYNEQFF
TRBD2	TRBV9	TRBJ2-5	few	TGTGCCAGCAGCGTAGACCCGGGAGGCTGGGAGACCCAGTACTTC	CASSVDPGGWETQYF
-	TRBV9	TRBJ2-1	-	TGTGCCAGCAGCGTAGTTGAGGGAAGCTACAATGAGCAGTTCTTC	CASSVVEGSYNEQFF